One sample yielded the 26 T cell receptor beta chains listed below, sequenced in a study of blood T cell repertoires in COVID-19. Data came from immunoSEQ multiplex PCR; TCRdb stores just in-frame clones and leaves some out. Of roughly 120,000 clones listed, over 70% are singletons. The sequenced sample consisted of peripheral blood. These receptors were taken from a woman in her 70s with acute or convalescent COVID-19.

The chain links TRBV9 to TRBJ1-1, with 8 bases fitting TRBD1. In germline, CDR1 is SGDLS, CDR2 YYNGEE. V was clipped by 1 base and J by 5 bases; unmatched bases: 4. This CDR3 contains 14 residues. In DNA, the CDR3 is TGTGCCAGCAGCGTACAGGGGGCAGGGACTGAAGCTTTCTTT. Translated: CASSVQGAGTEAFF.

The chain recombines TRBV6-5 with TRBJ2-1; TRBD2 aligns across 9 bases. The CDR3 sequence is 15 residues long. Germline lookup yields CDR1 MNHEY and CDR2 SVGAGI. V shed 6 bases and J 3 bases; nucleotides not matched to a gene: 6. The CDR3 here is CASRAVAGDYNEQFF. CDR3 sequence (DNA): TGTGCCAGCAGAGCGGTAGCGGGGGACTACAATGAGCAGTTCTTC.

This sequence joins TRBV28 and TRBJ1-5; D not resolved. V was clipped by 6 bases and J by 0 bases, with 21 bases between them. Germline CDR1 reads MDHEN; CDR2 reads SYDVKM. The length of the CDR3 is 18 residues. CDR3 in amino acids: CASRSMPGSYYSNQPQHF. The CDR3 DNA is TGTGCCAGCAGGTCCATGCCCGGGAGCTACTATAGCAATCAGCCCCAGCATTTT.

CDR3 sequence (DNA): TGTGCCAGCAGTTTCTCGACAGGCCTGAACACTGAAGCTTTCTTT. Its protein is CASSFSTGLNTEAFF. The rearrangement joins TRBV6-5 to TRBJ1-1; perhaps TRBD1 as D (6 bases). V was shortened by 4 bases and J by 0 bases, with 12 bases between the two germline ends. CDR1 MNHEY and CDR2 SVGAGI come from the germline V gene. The CDR3 covers 15 residues.

This chain joins TRBV3-1 (or the pseudogene TRBV3-2) and TRBJ2-1; tentative D call: TRBD1 (5 bases). Germline V gene sequence: CDR1 LGHDT, CDR2 YNNKEL (reference sequence). Trimming cost V 2 bases and J 6 bases, with 11 bases left between them. The CDR3 consists of 14 residues. CDR3: CASSQPRQSNEQFF. The CDR3 DNA is TGTGCCAGCAGCCAACCAAGACAGTCCAATGAGCAGTTCTTC.

The rearrangement uses TRBV6-1 and TRBJ1-6; possible D gene TRBD1, 6 bases. Germline CDR1 and CDR2: MNHNS and SASEGT. The CDR3 sequence is 16 residues long. V was cut by 0 bases and J by 8 bases, with 14 bases left in between. This CDR3 reads CASSEAIGGLYSPLHF. The CDR3 bases are TGTGCCAGCAGTGAAGCCATCGGGGGGCTTTATTCACCCCTCCACTTT.

The J gene is TRBJ2-6, the V gene TRBV5-4; D remains unclear. The germline V gene encodes CDR1 SGHNT and CDR2 YYREEE (reference sequence). This CDR3 spans 14 amino acids. The V gene lost 5 bases and the J gene lost 0 bases, with 6 bases spanning the gap. CDR3 sequence: CASRSYSGANVLTF. The CDR3 DNA reads as TGTGCCAGCAGGTCTTACTCTGGGGCCAACGTCCTGACTTTC.

The chain is built from TRBV6-4 and TRBJ1-5; TRBD1 matches 8 bases. V shed 7 bases, J shed 8 bases, and the junction held 13 bases outside the gene matches. Germline loops: CDR1 MRHNA, CDR2 SNTAGT. The CDR3 loop spans 15 amino acids. This CDR3 is CASTKTGAGVKPQHF. The CDR3 coding sequence is TGTGCCAGCACCAAGACAGGGGCTGGTGTTAAGCCCCAGCATTTT.

V usage is TRBV4-1 and J usage is TRBJ1-5; 9 nucleotides match TRBD1. Trimming at V came to 0 bases and at J to 6 bases, leaving 6 bases not matched to a gene. Germline-derived CDR1 and CDR2 are MGHRA and YSYEKL. CDR3 length: 16 amino acids. CDR3 region: CASSQEVGTGFQPQHF. CDR3 DNA sequence: TGCGCCAGCAGCCAAGAAGTCGGGACAGGGTTTCAGCCCCAGCATTTT.

The rearrangement uses TRBV6-5 and TRBJ1-5; TRBD1 aligns across 8 bases. The V and J ends lost 6 bases and 1 base, in that order; junction bases with no gene match: 2. The CDR3 consists of 14 residues. Germline V gene sequence: CDR1 MNHEY, CDR2 SVGAGI. In DNA, the CDR3 is TGTGCCAGCAGCAGGGGGCTAAGCAATCAGCCCCAGCATTTT. The encoded protein is CASSRGLSNQPQHF.

This chain connects TRBV4-1 to TRBJ2-7; 7 positions agree with TRBD1. J gave up 3 bases and V 6 bases, and 11 bases lay outside the gene matches. Germline V gives CDR1 MGHRA, CDR2 YSYEKL. This CDR3 is built from 15 residues. In DNA form, the CDR3 reads TGCGCCAGCAGGGGAAGGACAGGCCGAGACTACGAGCAGTACTTC. Its protein product is CASRGRTGRDYEQYF.

CDR3 in amino acids: CASSYGLAGNTDTQYF. Here the CDR3 DNA reads TGTGCCAGCAGTTACGGACTAGCGGGAAACACAGATACGCAGTATTTT. V gene TRBV6-5 combines with J gene TRBJ2-3, with 12 positions matching TRBD2. This CDR3 contains 16 residues. V shed 2 bases, J shed 2 bases, and the junction held 2 bases outside the gene matches. Germline values: CDR1 MNHEY, CDR2 SVGAGI.

DNA of the CDR3: TGTGCCACCAGTACCGGGGACAGAGGCGACAATGAGCAGTTCTTC. Its translation is CATSTGDRGDNEQFF. This chain connects TRBV24-1 to TRBJ2-1; the match to TRBD1 covers 7 bases. V lost 6 bases to trimming and J lost 5 bases; unmatched junction nucleotides: 9. The CDR3 has 15 amino acids. The germline gives CDR1 KGHDR, CDR2 SFDVKD.

The CDR3 protein is CASSPYTNQPQHF. The CDR3 DNA reads TGTGCCAGCTCACCGTACACCAATCAGCCCCAGCATTTT. The rearrangement joins TRBV18 to TRBJ1-5; no definite D call. The V gene's germline CDR1 is KGHSH and CDR2 LQKENI. The germline V and J ends were trimmed by 3 bases and 3 bases, with 6 bases remaining between them. CDR3 size: 13 residues.

The rearrangement links TRBV30 to TRBJ1-5; tentatively, D is TRBD1 (5 bases). CDR1 GTSNPN and CDR2 SVGIG come from the germline V gene (reference sequence). CDR3 size: 12 residues. Trimming shortened V by 3 bases and J by 9 bases, and 12 bases separated the two germline ends. CDR3 in amino acids: CAWRGPGGPQHF. The CDR3 nucleotides are TGTGCCTGGAGGGGTCCCGGGGGGCCCCAGCATTTT.

The chain has TRBV5-1 and TRBJ2-2; 9 bases agree with TRBD1. This CDR3 contains 18 residues. The trim removed 4 bases at V and 1 base at J, leaving 11 bases unmatched. Germline-derived CDR1 and CDR2 are SGHRS and YFSETQ. The CDR3 sequence: CASSRVPRQGGNTGELFF. The CDR3 DNA is TGCGCCAGCAGCCGGGTCCCAAGACAGGGGGGGAACACCGGGGAGCTGTTTTTT.

V and J are TRBV13 and TRBJ2-4, with 10 bases aligning to TRBD1. There are 15 residues in the CDR3. Trimming cost V 3 bases and J 8 bases; bases outside gene matches: 7. CDR1 PRHDT and CDR2 FYEKMQ come from the germline V gene (reference sequence). The CDR3 here is CASSFKGDRGHIQYF. CDR3 in DNA: TGTGCCAGCAGCTTTAAAGGGGACAGGGGACACATTCAGTACTTC.

This clone occurred once. The chain links TRBV6-1 to TRBJ1-3; D unclear. Germline V lookup: CDR1 MNHNS, CDR2 SASEGT. V was trimmed by 6 bases and J by 0 bases, leaving 9 bases between them. This CDR3 spans 14 amino acids. Here the CDR3 reads CASRVTLSGNTIYF. CDR3 coding DNA: TGTGCCAGCAGAGTGACACTCTCTGGAAACACCATATATTTT.

This clone showed up just once. The rearrangement joins TRBV5-1 to TRBJ2-1; 7 nucleotides line up with TRBD2. Germline V lookup: CDR1 SGHRS, CDR2 YFSETQ. Unmatched junction bases numbered 8, after V lost 2 bases and J lost 9 bases. The CDR3 extends over 14 amino acids. CDR3 sequence: CASSFRGGSLEQFF. The CDR3 DNA follows: TGCGCCAGCAGCTTTAGGGGAGGGAGCCTTGAGCAGTTCTTC.

The gene calls are TRBV29-1 and TRBJ1-2, with a tentative D call TRBD1 (6 bases). From germline, CDR1 is SQVTM and CDR2 ANQGSEA. This CDR3 spans 13 amino acids. CDR3: CSTSRDTDYGYTF. The CDR3 coding sequence is TGCAGTACCTCCCGGGACACCGATTATGGCTACACCTTC.

This clone has only a few counts. J is TRBJ2-7 and V is TRBV7-9, with 9 bases aligning to TRBD1. The V segment lost 10 bases and the J segment 5 bases; nucleotides outside the gene matches: 3. This CDR3 region has 11 residues. Germline CDR1 and CDR2: SEHNR and FQNEAQ (reference sequence). The CDR3 spells CATTGGDEQYF. The CDR3 coding sequence is TGTGCCACAACAGGGGGCGACGAGCAGTACTTC. The whole variable domain, remainder taken from reference TRBV7-9 and TRBJ2-7, is DTGVSQNPRHKITKRGQNVTFRCDPISEHNRLYWYRQTLGQGPEFLTYFQNEAQLEKSRLLSDRFSAERPKGSFSTLEIQRTEQGDSAMYLCATTGGDEQYFGPGTRLTVT.

The CDR3 region is CASSGRGINYGYTF. CDR3 nucleotide sequence: TGTGCCAGCAGCGGACGGGGAATTAACTATGGCTACACCTTC. The chain joins TRBV3-1 (or the pseudogene TRBV3-2) to TRBJ1-2; D call uncertain. Germline V gives CDR1 LGHDT, CDR2 YNNKEL (reference sequence). V was cut by 5 bases and J by 1 base, with 11 bases left in between. The CDR3 sequence is 14 residues long.

The genes are TRBV7-9 and TRBJ1-5; TRBD1 might be the D (5 bases). This CDR3 is 12 amino acids long. The V and J ends lost 1 base and 7 bases respectively, with 5 bases between them. CDR1 and CDR2 (germline): SEHNR, FQNEAQ (reference sequence). The CDR3 here is CASSLEGQPQHF. The CDR3 nucleotides are TGTGCCAGCAGCTTAGAGGGGCAGCCCCAGCATTTT.

The genes are TRBV4-2 and TRBJ1-6; D remains unclear. The CDR3 loop spans 15 amino acids. CDR1 is LGHNA, CDR2 YNFKEQ, per germline. Trimming shortened V by 1 base and J by 6 bases, and 10 bases separated the two germline ends. The CDR3 region has the DNA TGTGCCAGCAGCCAAGCACTCCTTCCTAATTCACCCCTCCACTTT. Its translation is CASSQALLPNSPLHF.

This chain connects TRBV19 to TRBJ1-1; D is undetermined. The ends were cut back, 10 bases at V and 1 base at J, with 4 bases in the middle. From germline, CDR1 is LNHDA and CDR2 SQIVND (reference sequence). CDR3 length equals 10 residues. The CDR3 loop is CATGNTEAFF. DNA of the CDR3: TGTGCCACAGGGAACACTGAAGCTTTCTTT. Complete variable domain (other parts from reference TRBV19 and TRBJ1-1): DGGITQSPKYLFRKEGQNVTLSCEQNLNHDAMYWYRQDPGQGLRLIYYSQIVNDFQKGDIAEGYSVSREKKESFPLTVTSAQKNPTAFYLCATGNTEAFFGQGTRLTVV.

The rearrangement joins TRBV14 to TRBJ1-2, with D maybe TRBD1 (5 bases). Germline CDR1 is SGHDN and CDR2 is FVKESK. This CDR3 is built from 14 residues. The ends were cut back, 1 base at V and 4 bases at J, with 10 bases in the middle. The CDR3 loop is CASSQGSGPYGYTF. The CDR3 nucleotides are TGTGCCAGCAGCCAAGGGTCAGGGCCCTATGGCTACACCTTC.